These 11 T cell receptor beta chains came from one sample sequenced in a study of CD8 T cells in ankylosing spondylitis. TCRdb itself ran the 5' RACE reads through MiXCR, one entry per CDR3 protein. This sample has approximately 150,000 distinct CDR3 sequences, with around two fifths found just once. Sequences were obtained from synovial fluid, either unsorted or a sorted T cell fraction (not recorded which). Every receptor here comes from a male donor with ankylosing spondylitis.

The chain couples TRBV5-1 to TRBJ1-2; D remains unclear. This CDR3 has 16 residues. V gave up 0 bases and J gave up 0 bases, with 12 bases separating them. Germline V CDR1 and CDR2: SGHRS, YFSETQ. This CDR3 reads CASSLAFRGPNYGYTF. The CDR3 DNA reads as TGCGCCAGCAGCTTGGCCTTCCGGGGTCCTAACTATGGCTACACCTTC.

The rearrangement joins TRBV7-4 to TRBJ2-5, with D unresolved. Trimming cost V 3 bases and J 0 bases, with 5 bases left between them. This CDR3 has 13 residues. In germline, CDR1 is SGHVT, CDR2 SQSDAQ. The CDR3 reads CASSFAYQETQYF. Here the CDR3 DNA reads TGTGCCAGCAGCTTCGCCTACCAAGAGACCCAGTACTTC.

CDR3 in amino acids: CASSSVAGSEQYF. CDR3 nucleotide sequence: TGTGCCAGCAGCTCAGTTGCAGGTTCCGAGCAGTACTTC. V gene TRBV7-9 combines with J gene TRBJ2-7; no firm D call. The germline CDR1 and CDR2 sequences are SEHNR and FQNEAQ (reference sequence). The CDR3 contains 13 residues. Trimming pared 4 bases from V and 6 bases from J, leaving 13 bases between.

The sample holds a few counts of this clonotype. Here the CDR3 reads CASSLGADASEQFF. The CDR3 DNA is TGTGCCAGCAGTTTAGGGGCCGACGCTAGCGAGCAGTTCTTC. The J gene is TRBJ2-1, the V gene TRBV12-3 or TRBV12-4, with a possible D match to TRBD2 (5 bases). Trimming pared 1 base from V and 10 bases from J, leaving 14 bases between. The CDR3 spans 14 residues.

This sequence joins TRBV12-3 or TRBV12-4 and TRBJ1-2, with a tentative D call TRBD1 (6 bases). V lost 5 bases to trimming and J lost 3 bases, with 13 bases between them. The CDR3 covers 14 residues. DNA of the CDR3: TGTGCCAGCAGTGGCCCAGGGGATCACTATGGCTACACCTTC. Translated, it gives CASSGPGDHYGYTF.

The sample holds many counts of this clonotype. The chain uses TRBV4-1 and TRBJ2-3; 9 bases match TRBD2. V shed 0 bases and J 2 bases; nucleotides not matched to a gene: 6. The CDR3 spans 17 residues. Looked up from germline, CDR1 is MGHRA and CDR2 is YSYEKL. The CDR3, as DNA: TGCGCCAGCAGCCAAGATGTAGCGGGAGTGGCCACAGATACGCAGTATTTT. Translating it yields CASSQDVAGVATDTQYF.

This rearrangement joins TRBV10-3 to TRBJ2-5, with a possible D match to TRBD1 (7 bases). V was shortened by 2 bases and J by 7 bases, with 17 bases between the two germline ends. CDR1 ENHRY and CDR2 SYGVKD come from the germline V gene. The CDR3 spans 15 residues. In DNA form, the CDR3 reads TGTGCCATCAGTGAGAGAAGGACAGGAGGGGGGACCCAGTACTTC. This encodes CAISERRTGGGTQYF.

This clonotype showed up just a few times. V usage is TRBV7-9 and J usage is TRBJ1-1; D is ambiguous. There are 14 residues in the CDR3. Germline V gene data show CDR1 as SEHNR and CDR2 as FQNEAQ (reference sequence). V was trimmed by 0 bases and J by 4 bases, leaving 9 bases between them. Written as DNA, the CDR3 is TGTGCCAGCAGCTTAGCGGGTGCGGGCACTGAAGCTTTCTTT. This encodes CASSLAGAGTEAFF.

This clonotype was found a few times. This rearrangement joins TRBV19 to TRBJ2-7; 9 bases are shared with TRBD1. The V and J ends lost 6 bases and 4 bases, in that order; junction bases with no gene match: 10. This CDR3 is 15 amino acids long. CDR1 is LNHDA, CDR2 SQIVND, per germline (reference sequence). In nucleotides, the CDR3 is TGTGCCAGTAGCCGCCATGGGGGACAGGGATACGAGCAGTACTTC. Its protein product is CASSRHGGQGYEQYF.

The gene calls are TRBV7-6 and TRBJ2-7, with 8 bases matching TRBD1. Germline CDR1 reads SGHVS; CDR2 reads FNYEAQ. This CDR3 region has 13 residues. V dropped 1 base and J dropped 6; count of bases not matched to a gene: 2. The CDR3 loop is CASSLDTGGEQYF. The CDR3 coding sequence is TGTGCCAGCAGCTTAGACACAGGGGGCGAGCAGTACTTC.

This clonotype was observed a handful of times. The V and J genes are TRBV6-2 or TRBV6-3 and TRBJ2-1, with 11 nucleotides matching TRBD2. J gave up 13 bases and V 6 bases, and 11 bases lay outside the gene matches. Germline lookup yields CDR1 MNHEY and CDR2 SVGEGT. The CDR3 covers 14 residues. The CDR3 nucleotides read TGTGCCAGCAGCCGACCACTAGCGGGAGATGGTCAGTTCTTC. It specifies CASSRPLAGDGQFF.